The TCR beta chain under discussion was sequenced for a study of blood T cell repertoires in COVID-19. Study information: The United States, Italy and Spain supplied acute and convalescent COVID-19 samples. Sample material is recorded as cDNA or gDNA derived from T cells, B-cell-depleted T cells, or PBMCs.

Ages ranged from about 18 to 89 years, with residence in approximately 25 US areas. Methods used by the authors: The assay estimated nucleated cells by amplifying reference gene primers. Assay used: immunoSEQ multiplex PCR; TCRdb lists only in-frame clones, some missing. V and J calls and clone size are given by that table; D and trimming were obtained from the DNA. The sample consists of about 200,000 clones, roughly 85% of them appearing once. This CDR3 contains 16 residues. Trimming at V came to 6 bases and at J to 0 bases, leaving 7 bases not matched to a gene. Per germline, CDR1 SEHNR and CDR2 FQNEAQ (reference sequence).

The material sequenced was PBMCs or T cells enriched from blood (not recorded which). This sequence was found in a middle-aged man who had recovered from COVID-19. The chain recombines TRBV7-9 with TRBJ2-3; the match to TRBD2 covers 9 bases. The DNA of the CDR3 is TGTGCCAGCAGTAGGCTAGCGGGAACTAGCACAGATACGCAGTATTTT. Protein: CASSRLAGTSTDTQYF.